The clone carrying this T cell receptor (beta chain) was seen repeatedly, ten times or more. The antigen is undetermined. This specimen comes from a study of T cells in Graves' hyperthyroidism and ophthalmopathy. Across the whole study: The authors collected peripheral blood at initial diagnosis, before any treatment. Study conclusions and caveats: A 13 V-J signature model discriminated ophthalmopathy versus stable hyperthyroidism.

Amplification of TCR beta CDR3 regions used RNA as the template. HTBI primers were the set used in a first-round RT-PCR of the TCR CDR3. TCRdb re-called the multiplex PCR reads through MiXCR, storing one row per CDR3 protein. The repertoire includes 400,000 or so distinct CDR3 sequences, nearly 15% of them detected once, and approximately 20% sits in the top ten. This TCR was sampled from a woman in her sixties or seventies with Graves' ophthalmopathy. Material: blood.

The CDR3 sequence: CASSDRRRLETQYF. In nucleotides, the CDR3 is TGTGCCAGCAGTGATCGGCGGAGGTTGGAGACCCAGTACTTC. The J gene is TRBJ2-5, the V gene TRBV2, with a weak D call TRBD2 (5 bases). This CDR3 is 14 amino acids long. Germline values: CDR1 SNHLY, CDR2 FYNNEI. The ends were cut back, 3 bases at V and 5 bases at J, with 13 bases in the middle.